This T cell receptor (beta chain) was observed in a study of CXCR3-negative and CXCR3-positive naive CD8 T cells. Study details: The libraries together contributed 120 million to 150 million TRB reads, each supplying about 1.5 +/- 0.3 million. General study points: High diversity, comparable across both naive subsets, contrasted with much lower diversity in memory CD8+ cells. Greater hydrophobicity was found in TRB CDR3s of CXCR3-positive naive cells than of CXCR3-negative naive cells.

CD45RO-CCR7+CD27+CD95- cells counted as naive CD8+ T cells. To note about this clonotype: Its antigen is as yet unknown.

The CDR3 runs to 15 residues. Looked up from germline, CDR1 is MNHNS and CDR2 is SASEGT. The authors prepared UMI-labeled TRB cDNA libraries by 5' RACE. No DNA is given; TCRdb re-called the 5' RACE reads and lists each CDR3 protein once. The sample totals approximately 88,000 distinct CDR3 sequences. The receptor was isolated from a human donor in good health. Some clones in this sample may be carry-over from other donors' samples. The sample taken for sequencing was naive CXCR3- CD8+ T cells from blood. Described subset: CD45RO-CCR7+CD27+CD95- naive CD8+ T cells lacking CXCR3 (TNR3-). V and J are TRBV6-1 and TRBJ2-1; as DNA is missing, the TRBD2 call by TCRdb cannot be tested. The CDR3 sequence is CASVLIAGGYNEQFF.